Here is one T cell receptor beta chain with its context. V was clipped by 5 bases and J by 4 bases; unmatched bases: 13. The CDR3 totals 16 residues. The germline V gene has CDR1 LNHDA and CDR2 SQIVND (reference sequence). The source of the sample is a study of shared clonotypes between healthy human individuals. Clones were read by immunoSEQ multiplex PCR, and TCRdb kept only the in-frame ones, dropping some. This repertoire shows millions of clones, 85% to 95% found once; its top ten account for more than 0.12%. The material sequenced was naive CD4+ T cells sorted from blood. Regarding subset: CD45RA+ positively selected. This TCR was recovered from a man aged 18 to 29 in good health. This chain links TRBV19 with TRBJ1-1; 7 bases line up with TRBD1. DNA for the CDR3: TGTGCCAGTAGTCCCCGACAGGGAAGGGGCCTCACTGAAGCTTTCTTT. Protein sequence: CASSPRQGRGLTEAFF. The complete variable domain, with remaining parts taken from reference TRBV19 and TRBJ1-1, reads DGGITQSPKYLFRKEGQNVTLSCEQNLNHDAMYWYRQDPGQGLRLIYYSQIVNDFQKGDIAEGYSVSREKKESFPLTVTSAQKNPTAFYLCASSPRQGRGLTEAFFGQGTRLTVV.